This TCR beta chain was obtained from a study of T-cell memory formation after mild COVID-19. V gave up 3 bases and J gave up 11 bases; unmatched junction bases: 7. Germline V CDR1 and CDR2: KGHDR, SFDVKD. The CDR3 sequence is 13 residues long. TCRdb re-analysed the 5' RACE reads in MiXCR, keeping a single row per CDR3 protein. This table holds about 400,000 distinct CDR3 sequences, 20% to 25% found once. The J gene is TRBJ1-1, the V gene TRBV24-1; 8 bases fit TRBD1. The TCR comes from an adult woman who had mild COVID-19 (a few samples of this study predate the infection). Cell type and time point are not known. Material for sequencing was PBMCs or a T cell subset sorted from them (not recorded which). In nucleotides, the CDR3 is TGTGCCACCAGTGATCATTGGACAGGGTCGGCTTTCTTT. Amino acids: CATSDHWTGSAFF.